This T cell receptor beta chain originates from a study of CD8+ T cells in alopecia areata. Study details: Tofacitinib dosing lasted 6 to 18 months, which was then followed by 6 months off drug. Notes on the study in general: For lesional scalp, especially alopecia totalis/universalis, clonality was higher than in normal scalp.

Regarding this clone: The antigen is undetermined.

The treatment here: oral pan-JAK inhibitor, 5-10 mg twice daily. The length of the CDR3 is 15 residues. Per the germline V gene, CDR1 is SGHTA and CDR2 is FQGNSA. The V gene end was trimmed by 5 bases and the J gene end by 3 bases; junction bases not matched to a gene: 8. The authors extracted RNA and reverse transcribed it into cDNA as the sequencing template. TCRdb keeps only in-frame clones here, not all; method: immunoSEQ multiplex PCR. The sample holds 90,000 to 120,000 clones, 84% seen once. The TCR originated in a human donor with alopecia areata. The sample here was CD8+ T cells sorted from blood, taken at week 24, from a patient treated with tofacitinib. The chain recombines TRBV7-2 with TRBJ2-3, with TRBD2 matching 7 bases. The CDR3: CASSPGTILTDTQYF. CDR3 DNA sequence: TGTGCCAGCAGCCCCGGGACTATCTTAACAGATACGCAGTATTTT.